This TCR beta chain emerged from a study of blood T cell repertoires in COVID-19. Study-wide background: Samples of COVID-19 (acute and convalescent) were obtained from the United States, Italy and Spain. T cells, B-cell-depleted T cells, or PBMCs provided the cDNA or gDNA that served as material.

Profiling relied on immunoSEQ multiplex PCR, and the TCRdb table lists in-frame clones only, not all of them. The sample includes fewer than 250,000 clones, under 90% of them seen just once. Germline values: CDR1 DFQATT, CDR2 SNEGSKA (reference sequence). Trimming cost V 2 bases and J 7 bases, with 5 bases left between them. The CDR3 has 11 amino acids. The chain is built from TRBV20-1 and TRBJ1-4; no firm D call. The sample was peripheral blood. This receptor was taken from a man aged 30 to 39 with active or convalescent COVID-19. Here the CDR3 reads CSARIGEKLFF. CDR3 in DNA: TGCAGTGCTAGAATCGGTGAAAAACTGTTTTTT.